A single sample gave rise to the 26 T cell receptor beta chains below, sequenced in a study of beta chain features in type 1 diabetes. As every portion of the isolated RNA was reverse transcribed, the sequencing read expressed TCRB transcripts. The method was immunoSEQ multiplex PCR; TCRdb's version includes in-frame clones alone and lacks a portion of them. Of about 290,000 clones listed, 7% to 9% are singletons. Sample: central memory CD4+ T cells from blood. All receptors derive from a woman aged 18-35 years in good health.

The chain uses TRBV27 and TRBJ2-1, with 7 nucleotides matching TRBD2. This CDR3 spans 18 amino acids. Germline trimming cut 2 bases from V and 6 bases from J; bases unmatched to any gene: 16. The germline V gene has CDR1 MNHEY and CDR2 SMNVEV (reference sequence). The CDR3 sequence is CASSLPPWGTGGINEQFF. The CDR3 coding sequence is TGTGCCAGCAGTTTACCACCGTGGGGAACGGGAGGAATCAATGAGCAGTTCTTC.

This clone was seen more than once but under ten times. The CDR3 loop reads CASSISLRTEAFF. CDR3 coding DNA: TGTGCCAGTAGTATTTCCCTTCGCACTGAAGCTTTCTTT. The rearrangement links TRBV19 to TRBJ1-1; D remains ambiguous. CDR3 length: 13 residues. Trimming removed 3 bases at V and 4 bases at J, with 9 bases between. Germline V CDR1 and CDR2: LNHDA, SQIVND (reference sequence).

This clone was counted at least ten times. A much larger clone differs from this one at a single base, so this may be a read error. Distinct nucleotide sequences in the sample also encode this CDR3. This sequence joins TRBV11-2 and TRBJ2-1; no reliable D call. The CDR3 runs to 11 residues. V lost 4 bases, J lost 3 bases, and 1 base lay in between. Germline CDR1 SGHAT, CDR2 FQNNGV. CDR3: CASSYYNEQFF. In DNA form, the CDR3 reads TGTGCCAGCAGCTACTACAATGAGCAGTTCTTC. The whole variable domain, filled in from reference TRBV11-2 and TRBJ2-1, reads EAGVAQSPRYKIIEKRQSVAFWCNPISGHATLYWYQQILGQGPKLLIQFQNNGVVDDSQLPKDRFSAERLKGVDSTLKIQPAKLEDSAVYLCASSYYNEQFFGPGTRLTVL.

This sequence joins TRBV19 and TRBJ2-4; 8 bases line up with TRBD1. The CDR3 runs to 15 residues. After removal of 6 bases from V and 3 bases from J, the junction contained 7 bases not matched to a gene. Germline CDR1 and CDR2: LNHDA and SQIVND (reference sequence). The CDR3 region has the DNA TGTGCCAGTAGAGATGGACAGGGCGGCAAAAACATTCAGTACTTC. Its protein product is CASRDGQGGKNIQYF.

This clone occurred a few times. The chain combines TRBV9 with TRBJ1-1; 9 nucleotides align to TRBD1. J gave up 4 bases and V 4 bases, and 5 bases lay outside the gene matches. CDR3 length equals 14 residues. CDR1 and CDR2 from the germline V gene are SGDLS and YYNGEE. CDR3 region: CASSPAGQGTEAFF. The CDR3 DNA follows: TGTGCCAGCAGCCCGGCGGGACAGGGCACTGAAGCTTTCTTT.

This clone has a handful of counts. V and J are TRBV7-2 and TRBJ1-2; D call uncertain. This CDR3 is built from 14 residues. Looked up from germline, CDR1 is SGHTA and CDR2 is FQGNSA. Trimming stripped 0 bases from V and 2 bases from J, with 7 bases between. The CDR3 sequence is CASSLAHDNYGYTF. CDR3 DNA: TGTGCCAGCAGCTTAGCGCACGACAACTATGGCTACACCTTC.

This clone was seen a handful of times. The chain combines TRBV7-9 with TRBJ1-1; unclear D gene. CDR1 is SEHNR, CDR2 FQNEAQ, per germline (reference sequence). The CDR3 totals 15 residues. V was pared by 4 bases and J by 4 bases, with 16 bases between. CDR3 in DNA: TGTGCCAGCAGCTCCTGGACTTTGGTAGGCACTGAAGCTTTCTTT. Protein sequence: CASSSWTLVGTEAFF.

This clone was seen a few times. The chain carries TRBV9 and TRBJ2-7, with no clear D. Between the trimmed V and J ends, which lost 5 bases and 2 bases, there was a span of 14 bases. CDR1 is SGDLS and CDR2 is YYNGEE in the germline V gene. This CDR3 is built from 14 residues. CDR3 DNA: TGTGCCAGCAGTACCTTGGCGACCGCCTACGAGCAGTACTTC. Amino acid sequence: CASSTLATAYEQYF.

The chain combines TRBV7-3 with TRBJ2-1; D not resolved. Germline V gene data show CDR1 as SGHTA and CDR2 as FQGTGA. This CDR3 has 15 residues. V was pared by 3 bases and J by 5 bases, with 14 bases between. The DNA of the CDR3 is TGTGCCAGCAGCTTCCCCGGACGGAGAGACAATGAGCAGTTCTTC. It is translated as CASSFPGRRDNEQFF. The full variable domain, with the rest looked up from reference TRBV7-3 and TRBJ2-1, is GAGVSQTPSNKVTEKGKYVELRCDPISGHTALYWYRQSLGQGPEFLIYFQGTGAADDSGLPNDRFFAVRPEGSVSTLKIQRTERGDSAVYLCASSFPGRRDNEQFFGPGTRLTVL.

There are many counts of this clone. The chain carries TRBV2 and TRBJ2-3; D call uncertain. In germline, CDR1 is SNHLY, CDR2 FYNNEI. The CDR3 is made up of 12 amino acids. With 8 bases removed from V and 0 bases from J, the gap between germline ends came to 6 bases. The DNA for the CDR3 is TGTGCCAGCTTGTGGAGCACAGATACGCAGTATTTT. Its protein is CASLWSTDTQYF.

The rearrangement uses TRBV28 and TRBJ1-5; possible D gene TRBD1, 5 bases. V lost 6 bases to trimming and J lost 4 bases, with 25 bases between them. Germline CDR1 MDHEN, CDR2 SYDVKM. This CDR3 has 18 amino acids. The CDR3 region is CASSPVGARLHLNQPQHF. The CDR3 region has the DNA TGTGCCAGCAGCCCCGTCGGGGCCCGACTACACCTTAATCAGCCCCAGCATTTT.

The chain couples TRBV5-4 to TRBJ2-3, with D perhaps assigned TRBD1 or TRBD2 (7 bases each). The CDR3 totals 16 residues. The germline V and J ends were trimmed by 4 bases and 4 bases, with 19 bases remaining between them. CDR1 is SGHNT and CDR2 is YYREEE in the germline V gene (reference sequence). The CDR3 coding sequence is TGTGCCAGCAGCGAGGGCAGGGGGGGCCGCTCAGATACGCAGTATTTT. It codes for CASSEGRGGRSDTQYF.

This clone was detected a few times. The chain employs TRBV7-2 and TRBJ2-3; D gene uncertain. Germline V gene sequence: CDR1 SGHTA, CDR2 FQGNSA. Trimming shortened V by 1 base and J by 0 bases, and 11 bases separated the two germline ends. This CDR3 has 16 amino acids. CDR3 nucleotide sequence: TGTGCCAGCAGCTTAGATCGATCTCCTAGCACAGATACGCAGTATTTT. Amino acids: CASSLDRSPSTDTQYF. The entire variable domain, with the rest obtained from reference TRBV7-2 and TRBJ2-3, is as follows: GAGVSQSPSNKVTEKGKDVELRCDPISGHTALYWYRQSLGQGLEFLIYFQGNSAPDKSGLPSDRFSAERTGGSVSTLTIQRTQQEDSAVYLCASSLDRSPSTDTQYFGPGTRLTVL.

Notes on this clone: This specimen includes other DNA sequences encoding the same CDR3. V is TRBV4-2 and J is TRBJ2-5; D remains unclear. The germline V and J ends were trimmed by 0 bases and 2 bases, with 10 bases remaining between them. The CDR3 runs 15 residues. Germline CDR1 is LGHNA and CDR2 is YNFKEQ. CDR3: CASSQEPGLQETQYF. For the CDR3, the DNA is TGTGCCAGCAGCCAAGAGCCCGGGTTGCAAGAGACCCAGTACTTC.

This clone was counted a few times. V gene TRBV4-3 combines with J gene TRBJ1-3, with no clear D. The CDR3 runs 17 residues. Germline values: CDR1 LGHNA, CDR2 YSLEER. V dropped 1 base and J dropped 0 bases, with 13 bases sitting between them. The CDR3 DNA reads TGCGCCAGCAGCCAAGGATTTACGGAGAGCTCTGGAAACACCATATATTTT. It is translated as CASSQGFTESSGNTIYF.

The chain is built from TRBV9 and TRBJ2-5; 10 bases line up with TRBD1. CDR3 length: 15 residues. With 5 bases clipped from V and 3 bases from J, the junction kept 7 bases outside the gene matches. CDR1 is SGDLS, CDR2 YYNGEE, per germline. In DNA, the CDR3 is TGTGCCAGCAGTCCAACCGGGACAGGGGAAGAGACCCAGTACTTC. It specifies CASSPTGTGEETQYF.

This chain uses TRBV5-1 with TRBJ2-7, with 8 positions matching TRBD1. After removal of 4 bases from V and 6 bases from J, the junction contained 12 bases not matched to a gene. Germline V gives CDR1 SGHRS, CDR2 YFSETQ. The CDR3 spans 15 residues. The CDR3, as DNA: TGCGCCAGCAGCGCGAACAGGGCAGGGGGCGGCGAGCAGTACTTC. Protein product: CASSANRAGGGEQYF.

The J gene is TRBJ2-7, the V gene TRBV7-8, with D uncertain. The germline gives CDR1 SGHVS, CDR2 FQNEAQ. Deletions cut 0 bases from V and 6 bases from J, with 9 bases between. The CDR3 contains 13 residues. CDR3 amino acids: CASSLAPDLEQYV. The CDR3 coding sequence is TGTGCCAGCAGCTTAGCGCCTGACCTCGAGCAGTACGTC.

The J gene is TRBJ1-1, the V gene TRBV25-1; D might be TRBD1 (6 bases). CDR3 length equals 12 residues. Trimming pared 0 bases from V and 7 bases from J, leaving 6 bases between. The V gene's germline CDR1 is MGHDK and CDR2 SYGVNS. The CDR3 region has the DNA TGTGCCAGCAGTGAATACAGGGGTGAAGCTTTCTTT. Protein product: CASSEYRGEAFF.

A single count supports this clone. This chain links TRBV4-1 with TRBJ1-2; D not resolved. Trimming took 1 base from V and 4 from J, leaving 7 bases between them. This CDR3 is built from 13 residues. Germline V gives CDR1 MGHRA, CDR2 YSYEKL. Written as DNA, the CDR3 is TGCGCCAGCAGCCAAGTTTCCCTCTATGGCTACACCTTC. Its protein product is CASSQVSLYGYTF.

The table lists this clone with a few counts. At one of its ends the junction is not consistent with the germline gene, which may arise from a read error. The chain carries TRBV11-2 and TRBJ1-1; 7 bases match TRBD1. From germline, CDR1 is SGHAT and CDR2 FQNNGV. The CDR3 sequence is 14 residues long. CDR3 sequence: CASRLDRANTEAFF. The CDR3 nucleotides read TGTGCCAGCAGGTTAGACAGGGCGAACACTGAAGCTTTCTTT.

This clone turned up a few times. The chain couples TRBV5-4 to TRBJ1-1, with D maybe TRBD1 (5 bases). The ends were cut back, 5 bases at V and 6 bases at J, with 14 bases in the middle. The CDR3 runs 13 residues. Germline V gene lookup returns CDR1 SGHNT and CDR2 YYREEE (reference sequence). The CDR3 is CASSFQGMPEAFF. Here the CDR3 DNA reads TGTGCCAGCAGTTTTCAGGGCATGCCTGAAGCTTTCTTT.

This clone was found many times. The CDR3 spells CASSQRVGGETQYF. As DNA, the CDR3 is TGTGCCAGCAGTCAGCGAGTCGGTGGGGAGACCCAGTACTTC. The rearrangement links TRBV6-5 to TRBJ2-5; D gene unclear. The CDR3 runs 14 residues. With 5 bases removed from V and 5 bases from J, the gap between germline ends came to 15 bases. CDR1 MNHEY and CDR2 SVGAGI come from the germline V gene.

This clone was observed a few times. CDR3 in amino acids: CASSRDRAREKLFF. DNA for the CDR3: TGCGCCAGCAGCCGGGACAGGGCCCGGGAAAAACTGTTTTTT. The gene calls are TRBV5-1 and TRBJ1-4, with 9 bases that match TRBD1. Germline assignment: CDR1 SGHRS and CDR2 YFSETQ. The CDR3 covers 14 residues. J was trimmed by 8 bases and V by 4 bases; bases with no gene match: 6.

This clone was seen more than once but under ten times. This CDR3 is also generated by other DNA sequences in the sample. The genes are TRBV18 and TRBJ2-5; no definite D call. Germline assignment: CDR1 KGHSH and CDR2 LQKENI. V lost 3 bases to trimming and J lost 1 base, with 6 bases between them. This CDR3 has 13 amino acids. The CDR3, as DNA: TGTGCCAGCTCACCTAGGGCCCAAGAGACCCAGTACTTC. Its protein is CASSPRAQETQYF.

The chain employs TRBV2 and TRBJ2-1, with TRBD2 matching over 11 bases. The V gene end was trimmed by 6 bases and the J gene end by 12 bases; junction bases not matched to a gene: 7. The CDR3 runs 13 residues. Germline V gene data show CDR1 as SNHLY and CDR2 as FYNNEI. The CDR3 is CASRGPTSGRQFF. The CDR3 region has the DNA TGTGCCAGCAGGGGTCCTACTAGCGGGAGGCAGTTCTTC.